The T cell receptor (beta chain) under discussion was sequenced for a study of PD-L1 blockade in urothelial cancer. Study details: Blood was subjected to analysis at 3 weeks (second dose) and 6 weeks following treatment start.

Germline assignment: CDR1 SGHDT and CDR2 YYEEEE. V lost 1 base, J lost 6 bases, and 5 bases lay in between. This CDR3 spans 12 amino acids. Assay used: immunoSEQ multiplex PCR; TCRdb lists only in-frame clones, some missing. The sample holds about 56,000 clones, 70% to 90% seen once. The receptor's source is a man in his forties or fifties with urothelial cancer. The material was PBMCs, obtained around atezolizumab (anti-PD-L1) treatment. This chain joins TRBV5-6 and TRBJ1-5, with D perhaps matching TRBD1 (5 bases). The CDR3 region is CASSLRGQPQHF. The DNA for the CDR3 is TGTGCCAGCAGCTTGAGGGGTCAGCCCCAGCATTTT.